What follows are 23 T cell receptor beta chains derived from one specimen sequenced in a study of monozygotic twins with inflammatory bowel disease. TCRdb derives one entry per CDR3 protein from the 5' RACE reads, leaving out DNA. This sample's table reports about 420,000 distinct CDR3 sequences. The sample consisted of blood. The receptors shown here come from a human donor with ulcerative colitis or Crohn's disease, or a healthy co-twin of an affected twin (not recorded which).

This chain uses TRBV20-1 with TRBJ1-6; the TRBD1 assignment by TCRdb is unverifiable without DNA. Per germline, CDR1 DFQATT and CDR2 SNEGSKA (reference sequence). The CDR3 is 12 amino acids. CDR3 loop: CSAREGQGTLHF.

V and J are TRBV27 and TRBJ2-5. Germline-derived CDR1 and CDR2 are MNHEY and SMNVEV (reference sequence). The CDR3 is 13 residues long. The CDR3 reads CASSYLSGETQYF.

V gene TRBV7-9 combines with J gene TRBJ2-7. This CDR3 has 12 residues. Germline-derived CDR1 and CDR2 are SEHNR and FQNEAQ (reference sequence). CDR3 sequence: CASSLPAPEQYF.

V usage is TRBV5-1 and J usage is TRBJ2-5; with no DNA, the TCRdb D assignment of TRBD1 cannot be verified. The CDR3 totals 16 residues. Germline CDR1 and CDR2: SGHRS and YFSETQ. This CDR3 is CASSPYGQGEKETQYF.

V is TRBV6-1 and J is TRBJ1-3. Germline V CDR1 and CDR2: MNHNS, SASEGT. The CDR3 spans 15 residues. CDR3 protein: CASSSGGGSGNTIYF.

The chain couples TRBV14 to TRBJ2-1; lacking DNA, the TRBD1 call made by TCRdb goes unchecked. Germline CDR1 and CDR2: SGHDN and FVKESK. The CDR3 spans 16 residues. CDR3 protein: CASSQPGQGSHNEQFF. Combining the CDR3 with reference TRBV14 and TRBJ2-1 gives the whole variable domain EAGVTQFPSHSVIEKGQTVTLRCDPISGHDNLYWYRRVMGKEIKFLLHFVKESKQDESGMPNNRFLAERTGGTYSTLKVQPAELEDSGVYFCASSQPGQGSHNEQFFGPGTRLTVL.

The rearrangement uses TRBV6-5 and TRBJ1-1; without DNA, the TCRdb call of TRBD1 cannot be checked. CDR1 and CDR2 from the germline V gene are MNHEY and SVGAGI. The CDR3 contains 13 residues. The CDR3 spells CASRTPGGTEAFF.

The chain links TRBV7-9 to TRBJ1-3. The germline CDR1 and CDR2 sequences are SEHNR and FQNEAQ (reference sequence). This CDR3 has 14 residues. Here the CDR3 reads CASSDPGSGNTIYF. The variable domain in full, completed from reference TRBV7-9 and TRBJ1-3, reads DTGVSQNPRHKITKRGQNVTFRCDPISEHNRLYWYRQTLGQGPEFLTYFQNEAQLEKSRLLSDRFSAERPKGSFSTLEIQRTEQGDSAMYLCASSDPGSGNTIYFGEGSWLTVV.

The chain links TRBV5-1 to TRBJ2-5; no DNA is available, so the TRBD2 call from TCRdb remains unchecked. Germline lookup yields CDR1 SGHRS and CDR2 YFSETQ. The CDR3 consists of 17 residues. This CDR3 is CASTLMPGGGAIETQYF.

This sequence joins TRBV7-2 and TRBJ1-2; TCRdb's D gene call, TRBD1, goes unchecked for lack of DNA. CDR3 size: 13 residues. Germline CDR1 reads SGHTA; CDR2 reads FQGNSA. The CDR3 sequence is CASSPDRIRGYTF.

This rearrangement joins TRBV7-2 to TRBJ2-1. There are 15 residues in the CDR3. Germline V gene sequence: CDR1 SGHTA, CDR2 FQGNSA. CDR3 region: CASSLAGLGYNEQFF.

CDR3 region: CATSLALYNEQFF. The chain carries TRBV11-2 and TRBJ2-1; TCRdb designates TRBD2, a call that cannot be tested without DNA. Germline loops: CDR1 SGHAT, CDR2 FQNNGV. The CDR3 loop spans 13 amino acids.

The J gene is TRBJ1-3, the V gene TRBV5-1; TCRdb's D call of TRBD1 is untestable without DNA. The CDR3 runs 14 residues. Germline CDR1 is SGHRS and CDR2 is YFSETQ. The CDR3 here is CASSPGQAGNTIYF.

This chain joins TRBV10-3 and TRBJ1-5; TCRdb proposes TRBD1, but this gene call is untestable without DNA. The V gene's germline CDR1 is ENHRY and CDR2 SYGVKD. The CDR3 runs to 15 residues. The chain's CDR3 is CAISRGTESNQPQHF.

The J gene is TRBJ2-3, the V gene TRBV19; without DNA, the TCRdb call of TRBD1 cannot be checked. CDR1 LNHDA and CDR2 SQIVND come from the germline V gene (reference sequence). The CDR3 loop spans 13 amino acids. The CDR3 here is CASRGTGADTQYF.

The CDR3 protein is CASSLLGRPSTDTQYF. This chain joins TRBV7-2 and TRBJ2-3; absent DNA, TCRdb's TRBD2 call cannot be checked. Germline CDR1 and CDR2: SGHTA and FQGNSA. This CDR3 comprises 16 residues.

The chain carries TRBV28 and TRBJ1-2; the D call of TRBD1 rests on TCRdb alone, since no DNA is present to check it. Germline V gives CDR1 MDHEN, CDR2 SYDVKM. CDR3 length: 15 amino acids. The CDR3 sequence is CASSSQKDSPYGYTF.

The CDR3 sequence: CSAGPPGEGYTF. The chain joins TRBV20-1 to TRBJ1-2. The CDR3 is 12 amino acids. Germline-derived CDR1 and CDR2 are DFQATT and SNEGSKA (reference sequence).

The chain has TRBV30 and TRBJ1-1. Germline lookup yields CDR1 GTSNPN and CDR2 SVGIG (reference sequence). The CDR3 is 12 residues long. CDR3 amino acids: CAWSWGRTEAFF.

This sequence joins TRBV29-1 and TRBJ2-3; TCRdb's assignment of TRBD2 cannot be checked, as there is no DNA. CDR3 size: 14 residues. Germline loops: CDR1 SQVTM, CDR2 ANQGSEA. This chain's CDR3 is CSVETSGSADTQYF.

V gene TRBV5-5 combines with J gene TRBJ2-7. CDR3 length equals 12 residues. The germline CDR1 and CDR2 sequences are SGHKS and YYEKEE (reference sequence). CDR3 region: CASSLEHYEQYF.

CDR3 region: CASTHDRGEAESTDTQYF. The chain has TRBV5-7 and TRBJ2-3; TCRdb picks TRBD1, but there is no DNA to check that call. TRBV5-7 is an open reading frame whose function is uncertain. The CDR3 spans 18 residues.

The chain couples TRBV9 to TRBJ1-1. The CDR3 consists of 16 residues. Germline V CDR1 and CDR2: SGDLS, YYNGEE. This chain's CDR3 is CASGVGEGRAYTEAFF.